One sample yielded the 14 T cell receptor beta chains listed below, sequenced in a study of control samples from healthy donors and cancer patients. Libraries were prepared by immunoSEQ multiplex PCR; TCRdb keeps only in-frame clonotypes and omits some of them. The table has some 220,000 clones, about 94% seen once. The sample was blood. The source is a man in his forties or fifties in good health.

This chain connects TRBV7-8 to TRBJ1-3; D remains ambiguous. Germline CDR1 SGHVS, CDR2 FQNEAQ. CDR3 length equals 15 residues. Between the trimmed V and J ends, which lost 3 bases and 0 bases, there was a span of 9 bases. CDR3 DNA sequence: TGTGCCAGCAGCTTTGACGGGAACTCTGGAAACACCATATATTTT. Residues: CASSFDGNSGNTIYF.

The rearrangement uses TRBV5-1 and TRBJ2-1, with TRBD1 as a possible D gene (5 bases). Germline assignment: CDR1 SGHRS and CDR2 YFSETQ. Trimming removed 4 bases at V and 4 bases at J, with 15 bases between. The CDR3 consists of 15 residues. The chain's CDR3 is CASSAGHGTYNEQFF. In DNA form, the CDR3 reads TGCGCCAGCAGCGCAGGACACGGAACGTACAATGAGCAGTTCTTC.

The chain has TRBV18 and TRBJ2-7, with D tentatively TRBD1 or TRBD2 (5 bases each). The CDR3 is 11 amino acids. The V and J ends lost 5 bases and 4 bases respectively, with 6 bases between them. In germline, CDR1 is KGHSH, CDR2 LQKENI. This CDR3 reads CASSEGYEQYV. The CDR3 DNA reads as TGTGCCAGCTCAGAGGGGTACGAGCAGTACGTC.

The table lists this clone with a count of one. Sequence at one end of the junction differs from germline and may be a read error. The chain carries TRBV19 and TRBJ1-2; D call uncertain. The CDR3 totals 15 residues. The germline V gene has CDR1 LNHDA and CDR2 SQIVND (reference sequence). This chain's CDR3 is CASTEGGSTNYGYTF. The CDR3 DNA sequence: TGTGCCAGTACCGAAGGAGGGTCCACTAATTATGGCTACACCTTC. Looking up the rest from reference TRBV19 and TRBJ1-2 gives the full variable domain: DGGITQSPKYLFRKEGQNVTLSCEQNLNHDAMYWYRQDPGQGLRLIYYSQIVNDFQKGDIAEGYSVSREKKESFPLTVTSAQKNPTAFYLCASTEGGSTNYGYTFGSGTRLTVV.

The CDR3 bases are TGTGCCAGCAGCCGGGGTGGGTTCTATGGCTACACCTTC. Translating gives CASSRGGFYGYTF. V and J are TRBV7-2 and TRBJ1-2, with no clear D. This CDR3 has 13 residues. Germline loops: CDR1 SGHTA, CDR2 FQGNSA. Trimming stripped 5 bases from V and 4 bases from J, with 11 bases between.

The chain is built from TRBV5-1 and TRBJ2-5; D unresolved. V was cut by 0 bases and J by 5 bases, with 5 bases left in between. The V gene's germline CDR1 is SGHRS and CDR2 YFSETQ. CDR3 size: 12 residues. CDR3 region: CASSLDGETQYF. CDR3 bases: TGCGCCAGCAGCTTGGATGGGGAGACCCAGTACTTC.

The chain links TRBV6-6 to TRBJ2-7; D possibly corresponds to TRBD2 (5 bases). The V and J ends lost 5 bases and 4 bases respectively, with 9 bases between them. The CDR3 runs 12 residues. The germline V gene encodes CDR1 MNHNY and CDR2 SVGAGI (reference sequence). DNA for the CDR3: TGTGCCAGCAGTCCCGGACTGTACGAGCAGTACGTC. Translating gives CASSPGLYEQYV.

The chain recombines TRBV11-3 with TRBJ1-2, with 11 bases lining up with TRBD1. V was pared by 3 bases and J by 2 bases, with 5 bases of the junction left unmatched. The CDR3 spans 16 residues. Looked up from germline, CDR1 is SGHNT and CDR2 is YENEEA. CDR3 sequence: CASSFGQGADNYGYTF. The CDR3 DNA sequence: TGTGCCAGCAGCTTTGGACAGGGGGCGGACAACTATGGCTACACCTTC. The full variable domain, with the rest looked up from reference TRBV11-3 and TRBJ1-2, is EAGVVQSPRYKIIEKKQPVAFWCNPISGHNTLYWYLQNLGQGPELLIRYENEEAVDDSQLPKDRFSAERLKGVDSTLKIQPAELGDSAVYLCASSFGQGADNYGYTFGSGTRLTVV.

V and J are TRBV5-5 and TRBJ1-2; weak D call: TRBD1 (6 bases). Germline-derived CDR1 and CDR2 are SGHKS and YYEKEE (reference sequence). The CDR3 covers 16 residues. V lost 5 bases, J lost 1 base, and 18 bases lay in between. CDR3 in amino acids: CASSSSGGRGNYGYTF. The DNA for the CDR3 is TGTGCCAGCAGTTCATCCGGTGGCAGGGGTAACTATGGCTACACCTTC.

This clone came up once. V gene TRBV14 combines with J gene TRBJ2-7; D assignment may be TRBD1 or TRBD2 (5 bases each). The CDR3 runs to 14 residues. CDR1 and CDR2 from the germline V gene are SGHDN and FVKESK. The V end lost 1 base, the J end lost 0 bases, and 7 bases lay between the germline ends. Here the CDR3 DNA reads TGTGCCAGCAGCCAAGGGGGGAGCTCCTACGAGCAGTACGTC. As protein: CASSQGGSSYEQYV.

V usage is TRBV5-1 and J usage is TRBJ2-5, with D perhaps being TRBD1 or TRBD2 (7 bases each). With 4 bases removed from V and 5 bases from J, the gap between germline ends came to 18 bases. The germline V gene encodes CDR1 SGHRS and CDR2 YFSETQ. This CDR3 has 15 amino acids. This chain's CDR3 is CASSPQPGGGETQYF. The CDR3 DNA is TGCGCCAGCAGCCCACAGCCAGGGGGAGGGGAGACCCAGTACTTC.

V gene TRBV6-6 combines with J gene TRBJ1-5; TRBD1 might be the D (5 bases). The CDR3 has 12 residues. V dropped 5 bases and J dropped 5 bases, with 7 bases sitting between them. Germline CDR1 MNHNY, CDR2 SVGAGI (reference sequence). CDR3 DNA sequence: TGTGCCAGCAGTCAGGGAGATCAGCCCCAGCATTTT. Its translation: CASSQGDQPQHF.

The chain employs TRBV9 and TRBJ1-6; D gene unclear. There are 14 residues in the CDR3. The germline V gene encodes CDR1 SGDLS and CDR2 YYNGEE. Trimming took off 0 bases at V and 2 bases at J, with 3 bases between the two ends. The CDR3 region has the DNA TGTGCCAGCAGCGTAGACCCCTATAATTCACCCCTCCACTTT. The encoded protein is CASSVDPYNSPLHF.

The rearrangement joins TRBV4-3 to TRBJ1-4; D unclear. V shed 0 bases and J shed 0 bases, with 8 bases lying between them. The germline V gene encodes CDR1 LGHNA and CDR2 YSLEER. CDR3 size: 16 residues. The CDR3 DNA reads TGCGCCAGCAGCCAAGATGCTTCTCCAACTAATGAAAAACTGTTTTTT. It translates to CASSQDASPTNEKLFF.